These 15 T cell receptor beta chains were sequenced from one sample in a study of cytomegalovirus exposure and HLA in healthy donors. PCR employed 60 Vbeta and 13 Jbeta primers. Produced via immunoSEQ multiplex PCR; TCRdb's table is partial and in-frame only. The table has fewer than 90,000 clones, around 74% seen once. The sample comprised PBMCs. The receptors originated from a young man in good health and CMV-seropositive.

The V gene is TRBV7-9, the J gene TRBJ1-1, with a weak D call TRBD1 (5 bases). Germline CDR1 is SEHNR and CDR2 is FQNEAQ (reference sequence). Trimming took off 0 bases at V and 4 bases at J, with 12 bases between the two ends. The length of the CDR3 is 15 residues. The CDR3 is CASSLAGGARTEAFF. CDR3 bases: TGTGCCAGCAGCTTAGCGGGAGGGGCCCGCACTGAAGCTTTCTTT.

This rearrangement joins TRBV4-1 to TRBJ2-7; D may be TRBD1 (6 bases). Per the germline V gene, CDR1 is MGHRA and CDR2 is YSYEKL. V dropped 5 bases and J dropped 5 bases, with 22 bases sitting between them. There are 16 residues in the CDR3. CDR3 bases: TGCGCCAGCAGCTCAAGGGCAGGGGCAGGGTCACACGAGCAGTACTTC. Protein product: CASSSRAGAGSHEQYF.

The CDR3 spells CASFTTGSGNTIYF. The CDR3 DNA follows: TGTGCCAGCTTCACAACAGGCTCTGGAAACACCATATATTTT. V gene TRBV18 combines with J gene TRBJ1-3; D might be TRBD1 (5 bases). Germline CDR1 KGHSH, CDR2 LQKENI. Trimming pared 7 bases from V and 0 bases from J, leaving 10 bases between. The CDR3 is made up of 14 amino acids.

This rearrangement joins TRBV5-1 to TRBJ2-3; TRBD2 aligns across 9 bases. The V segment lost 0 bases and the J segment 0 bases; nucleotides outside the gene matches: 8. This CDR3 spans 18 amino acids. CDR1 is SGHRS and CDR2 is YFSETQ in the germline V gene. CDR3 DNA sequence: TGCGCCAGCAGCTTGGGGGATTGGCGGGGGGGAAGCACAGATACGCAGTATTTT. This encodes CASSLGDWRGGSTDTQYF.

The V and J genes are TRBV7-2 and TRBJ2-6; a weak D match, TRBD1 (5 bases). The CDR3 runs 15 residues. Germline V gene data show CDR1 as SGHTA and CDR2 as FQGNSA. The V end was cut by 4 bases, the J end by 4 bases, with 11 bases between. The CDR3, as DNA: TGTGCCAGCAGCTCGCAGGGTACCGGGGCCAACGTCCTGACTTTC. Translating gives CASSSQGTGANVLTF. Full variable domain (remainder filled in from reference TRBV7-2 and TRBJ2-6): GAGVSQSPSNKVTEKGKDVELRCDPISGHTALYWYRQSLGQGLEFLIYFQGNSAPDKSGLPSDRFSAERTGGSVSTLTIQRTQQEDSAVYLCASSSQGTGANVLTFGAGSRLTVL.

V gene TRBV4-2 combines with J gene TRBJ2-1, with TRBD2 identical over 8 bases. CDR3 length: 17 amino acids. Germline trimming cut 0 bases from V and 0 bases from J; bases unmatched to any gene: 4. Germline V gives CDR1 LGHNA, CDR2 YNFKEQ. CDR3 DNA: TGTGCCAGCAGCCAAGAGCCGGGGGGGAGCTCCTACAATGAGCAGTTCTTC. Protein: CASSQEPGGSSYNEQFF.

In DNA, the CDR3 is TGTGCCAGCAGTCTGCCGGACAGAGAAGAGACCCAGTACTTC. Its translation is CASSLPDREETQYF. The chain links TRBV28 to TRBJ2-5, with D possibly TRBD1 on 6 matching bases. The length of the CDR3 is 14 residues. Germline V gene lookup returns CDR1 MDHEN and CDR2 SYDVKM. V gave up 5 bases and J gave up 3 bases, with 13 bases separating them.

This clone has only a few counts. CDR3 sequence: CASSPGQGGGQPQHF. The DNA for the CDR3 is TGTGCCAGCAGCCCCGGACAGGGAGGGGGTCAGCCCCAGCATTTT. The chain couples TRBV5-5 to TRBJ1-5; TRBD1 matches 8 bases. The CDR3 consists of 15 residues. Trimming took 4 bases from V and 6 from J; bases not matched to a gene: 9. Germline V lookup: CDR1 SGHKS, CDR2 YYEKEE (reference sequence).

The V and J genes are TRBV4-2 and TRBJ2-3; D unclear. V lost 0 bases, J lost 6 bases, and 10 bases lay in between. Germline loops: CDR1 LGHNA, CDR2 YNFKEQ. This CDR3 is built from 14 residues. CDR3 sequence reads: CASSQDLSMDTQYF. DNA for the CDR3: TGTGCCAGCAGCCAAGATCTTAGTATGGATACGCAGTATTTT.

The chain has TRBV5-4 and TRBJ2-5; 10 bases agree with TRBD1. Losses at the gene ends were 2 bases for V and 5 bases for J; bases not matched to a gene: 6. Germline-derived CDR1 and CDR2 are SGHNT and YYREEE (reference sequence). CDR3 length equals 15 residues. The CDR3 bases are TGTGCCAGCAGCTTCGACAGGGGGCTACGGGAGACCCAGTACTTC. Its protein product is CASSFDRGLRETQYF.

The chain employs TRBV2 and TRBJ1-1; 8 positions match TRBD1. The V segment lost 0 bases and the J segment 8 bases; nucleotides outside the gene matches: 8. The germline V gene has CDR1 SNHLY and CDR2 FYNNEI. The CDR3 length is 15 residues. CDR3 DNA: TGTGCCAGCAGTGAAGCGCCGACAGGGGCCGGAGAAGCTTTCTTT. It codes for CASSEAPTGAGEAFF.

This sequence joins TRBV5-1 and TRBJ2-7, with TRBD1 matching 9 bases. This CDR3 comprises 14 residues. CDR1 SGHRS and CDR2 YFSETQ come from the germline V gene. After removal of 6 bases from V and 6 bases from J, the junction contained 10 bases not matched to a gene. The CDR3 sequence is CASTRTGGVSEQYF. The CDR3 nucleotides read TGCGCCAGCACCAGAACAGGGGGCGTTTCCGAGCAGTACTTC. Based on the CDR3 plus reference TRBV5-1 and TRBJ2-7, the full variable domain is KAGVTQTPRYLIKTRGQQVTLSCSPISGHRSVSWYQQTPGQGLQFLFEYFSETQRNKGNFPGRFSGRQFSNSRSEMNVSTLELGDSALYLCASTRTGGVSEQYFGPGTRLTVT.

This sequence joins TRBV7-3 and TRBJ1-5; TRBD1 matches at 7 bases. The CDR3 is 15 residues long. Germline V gene lookup returns CDR1 SGHTA and CDR2 FQGTGA. Trimming removed 2 bases from V and 13 bases from J; junction bases left unmatched: 14. CDR3 in DNA: TGTGCCAGCAGCTTAGGCCCCACCCAGACAGGGCCACAGCATTTT. This codes for CASSLGPTQTGPQHF.

This clone has a handful of counts. The chain employs TRBV12-5 and TRBJ1-1; the D is unclear. The CDR3 is 12 amino acids. Germline V gene lookup returns CDR1 LGHNT and CDR2 FRNRAP. V was trimmed by 2 bases and J by 10 bases, leaving 11 bases between them. Here the CDR3 DNA reads TGTGCTAGTGGTTTGCGGTTTAGTGGAGCTTTCTTT. It encodes CASGLRFSGAFF.

The rearrangement links TRBV6-4 to TRBJ2-3; the match to TRBD1 covers 8 bases. The germline V gene has CDR1 MRHNA and CDR2 SNTAGT. V lost 3 bases to trimming and J lost 4 bases; unmatched junction nucleotides: 3. The CDR3 has 14 amino acids. The CDR3, as DNA: TGTGCCAGCAGTGAAGACAGGGGCCCAGATACGCAGTATTTT. The encoded protein is CASSEDRGPDTQYF.